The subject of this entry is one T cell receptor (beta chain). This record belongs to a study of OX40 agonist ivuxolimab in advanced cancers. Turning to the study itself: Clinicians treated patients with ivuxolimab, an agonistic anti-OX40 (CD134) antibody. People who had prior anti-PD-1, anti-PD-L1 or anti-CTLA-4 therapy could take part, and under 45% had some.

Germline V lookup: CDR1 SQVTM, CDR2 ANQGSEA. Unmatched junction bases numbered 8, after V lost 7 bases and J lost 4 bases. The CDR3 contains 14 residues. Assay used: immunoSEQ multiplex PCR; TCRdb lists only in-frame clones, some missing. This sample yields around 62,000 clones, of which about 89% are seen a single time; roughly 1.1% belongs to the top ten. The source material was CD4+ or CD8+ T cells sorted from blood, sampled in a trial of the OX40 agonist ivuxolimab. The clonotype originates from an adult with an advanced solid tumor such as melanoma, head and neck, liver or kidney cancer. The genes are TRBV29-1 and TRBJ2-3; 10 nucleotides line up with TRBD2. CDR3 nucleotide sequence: TGCAGCGCCCGGGCAGCGGGAGGGGCAGATACGCAGTATTTT. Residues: CSARAAGGADTQYF.